The next 9 T cell receptor beta chains were all read from a single sample in a study of patients and donors after allogeneic stem cell transplantation. MiXCR was run by TCRdb on the RT-PCR reads, yielding one entry per CDR3 protein. This sample carries roughly 200,000 distinct CDR3 sequences, around two fifths of them seen once, and the ten largest clones take about 35%. The sequencing input was blood, either unsorted or a sorted T cell fraction (not recorded which). The receptors were sampled from a human donor who was either an allogeneic HSCT recipient or a stem cell or donor lymphocyte infusion donor (not recorded which). It is not recorded whose cells these are; they may come from a transplant donor.

The rearrangement joins TRBV12-3 or TRBV12-4 to TRBJ2-3; D remains unclear. V was clipped by 6 bases and J by 6 bases, with 7 bases between them. CDR3 length: 11 amino acids. The CDR3 region has the DNA TGTGCCAGCAGGCGTGCGGATACGCAGTATTTT. Protein sequence: CASRRADTQYF.

This clonotype was detected only a few times. V is TRBV12-3 or TRBV12-4 and J is TRBJ1-2, with D maybe TRBD1 (6 bases). The CDR3 is made up of 15 amino acids. Deletions cut 5 bases from V and 4 bases from J, with 17 bases between. The CDR3 reads CASSPVKGGSYGYTF. Written as DNA, the CDR3 is TGTGCCAGCAGTCCAGTAAAAGGGGGGAGCTATGGCTACACCTTC.

The chain couples TRBV12-3 or TRBV12-4 to TRBJ1-2; D possibly corresponds to TRBD1 (5 bases). CDR3 length equals 15 residues. Trimming removed 6 bases at V and 3 bases at J, with 17 bases between. CDR3 in amino acids: CASSFTSRQHYGYTF. DNA for the CDR3: TGTGCCAGCAGCTTCACCAGCCGACAGCACTATGGCTACACCTTC.

The chain is built from TRBV5-6 and TRBJ2-1, with TRBD2 as a possible D gene (6 bases). The CDR3 extends over 12 amino acids. Trimming pared 7 bases from V and 5 bases from J, leaving 10 bases between. From germline, CDR1 is SGHDT and CDR2 YYEEEE. CDR3 DNA: TGTGCCAGCTCTGGAGGGGACAATGAGCAGTTCTTC. This codes for CASSGGDNEQFF.

The chain is built from TRBV12-3 or TRBV12-4 and TRBJ1-5, with 8 bases aligning to TRBD1. Trimming at V came to 5 bases and at J to 8 bases, leaving 8 bases not matched to a gene. This CDR3 spans 14 amino acids. The CDR3 loop reads CASSPGQGLKPQHF. The CDR3 DNA reads TGTGCCAGCAGTCCAGGACAGGGATTGAAGCCCCAGCATTTT.

This rearrangement joins TRBV5-6 to TRBJ2-6, with D maybe TRBD2 (5 bases). Germline CDR1 SGHDT, CDR2 YYEEEE. This CDR3 region has 19 residues. V shed 0 bases and J shed 2 bases, with 18 bases lying between them. The CDR3 DNA follows: TGTGCCAGCAGCTTGGCACTAATCAGTCGGGGTACTGGGGCCAACGTCCTGACTTTC. Residues: CASSLALISRGTGANVLTF.

The table lists this clonotype with a few counts. As DNA, the CDR3 is TGTGCCAGCAGCGGGGGGACAGGGAGGAACTATGGCTACACCTTC. This translates into CASSGGTGRNYGYTF. The chain employs TRBV6-5 and TRBJ1-2; 9 nucleotides match TRBD1. CDR1 and CDR2 from the germline V gene are MNHEY and SVGAGI. The J segment lost 2 bases and the V segment lost 6 bases, leaving 7 bases of the junction unmatched. CDR3 size: 15 residues.

In its sample, this clonotype was seen a few times. The V and J genes are TRBV7-6 and TRBJ1-5, with D tentatively TRBD1 (5 bases). V lost 2 bases and J lost 3, with 11 bases in between. In germline, CDR1 is SGHVS, CDR2 FNYEAQ. The CDR3 consists of 15 residues. CDR3 residues: CASSLSLGPNQPQHF. In nucleotides, the CDR3 is TGTGCCAGCAGCTTAAGTTTGGGACCCAATCAGCCCCAGCATTTT.

This clonotype was found a few times. The V and J genes are TRBV7-9 and TRBJ2-7; D is ambiguous. This CDR3 is built from 13 residues. V was shortened by 5 bases and J by 4 bases, with 12 bases between the two germline ends. Per germline, CDR1 SEHNR and CDR2 FQNEAQ (reference sequence). The CDR3 loop reads CASSNSVGYEQYF. CDR3 bases: TGTGCCAGCAGCAATAGTGTCGGATACGAGCAGTACTTC.